This T cell receptor (beta chain) derives from a study of T cells in Graves' hyperthyroidism and ophthalmopathy. Hyperthyroidism was newly diagnosed in patients aged 18 to 65 (duration under 2 months). The germline V gene encodes CDR1 SGHRS and CDR2 YFSETQ. The CDR3 contains 14 residues. V was cut by 5 bases and J by 3 bases, with 13 bases left in between. Whole-study results and caveats: Ophthalmopathy was told apart from stable hyperthyroidism by a 13 V-J model.

TCR beta CDR3 sequences were amplified from RNA transcripts. In the first-round RT-PCR of the TCR CDR3, the HTBI primer set was used. MiXCR was run by TCRdb on the multiplex PCR reads, yielding one entry per CDR3 protein. The sample holds about 180,000 distinct CDR3 sequences; around 15% are singletons and the top ten take about 29%. This clonotype was seen many times. Its cognate antigen is unknown. The specimen sequenced was blood. The clonotype comes from a woman between 45 and 65 years old with Graves' hyperthyroidism. V usage is TRBV5-1 and J usage is TRBJ2-3; tentatively, D is TRBD2 (5 bases). The CDR3 bases are TGCGCCAGCAGTGGACTCGGACCTACAGATACGCAGTATTTT. Its protein is CASSGLGPTDTQYF.